This TCR beta chain was observed in a study of cytomegalovirus exposure and HLA in healthy donors. At the level of the study: Drawn from HLA-typed donors, tens of millions of unique TCRs were held in an early data release.

This CDR3 has 14 amino acids. V lost 6 bases to trimming and J lost 4 bases; unmatched junction nucleotides: 11. From germline, CDR1 is SQVTM and CDR2 ANQGSEA. To note about this clone: Its target is unknown.

Use of 60 Vbeta and 13 Jbeta primers characterized the PCR. The data were produced by immunoSEQ multiplex PCR, yet TCRdb's version contains in-frame clones alone and is incomplete. Of over 150,000 clones listed, approximately 72% were seen once; the top ten hold approximately 2.8%. Study conclusions and caveats: Excluded were some V segments that proved indistinguishable, including TRBV6-2 and TRBV6-3. Immune exposure was documented only through CMV serostatus.

The rearrangement links TRBV29-1 to TRBJ1-2, with 7 bases lining up with TRBD1. The sample taken for sequencing was PBMCs. The clonotype comes from a man between 18 and 35 years old in good health and CMV-seronegative. The DNA of the CDR3 is TGCAGCGTCCGTAGGACAGGACTCCTCTATGGCTACACCTTC. Translating it yields CSVRRTGLLYGYTF.